These 32 T cell receptor beta chains share one sample of origin, sequenced in a study of shared clonotypes between healthy human individuals. Produced via immunoSEQ multiplex PCR; TCRdb's table is partial and in-frame only. The table includes 2,100,000 or so clones, around 95% detected once. The sequencing sample was made of naive CD4+ T cells sorted from blood. Subset here: CD45RA+ positively selected. These receptors all stem from a man aged 18 to 30 in good health.

Worth noting for this clone: Additional DNA sequences in this sample encode the identical CDR3. The chain links TRBV30 to TRBJ2-7; D remains ambiguous. This CDR3 spans 12 amino acids. Between the trimmed V and J ends, which lost 0 bases and 4 bases, there was a span of 7 bases. Germline V gene data show CDR1 as GTSNPN and CDR2 as SVGIG (reference sequence). The DNA of the CDR3 is TGTGCCTGGAGTGTTTTGTCATACGAGCAGTACTTC. Translated: CAWSVLSYEQYF.

This sequence joins TRBV30 and TRBJ2-2, with 11 bases aligning to TRBD2. The CDR3 has 22 amino acids. The V gene end was trimmed by 4 bases and the J gene end by 3 bases; junction bases not matched to a gene: 25. Germline CDR1 and CDR2: GTSNPN and SVGIG (reference sequence). For the CDR3, the DNA is TGTGCCTGGAAAATAGGACCGGAAGTACTAGCGGGAGTAAAGTTGTACACCGGGGAGCTGTTTTTT. The encoded protein is CAWKIGPEVLAGVKLYTGELFF.

This clone was observed a handful of times. This sequence joins TRBV19 and TRBJ1-1, with D unclear. The CDR3 loop spans 14 amino acids. CDR1 is LNHDA, CDR2 SQIVND, per germline (reference sequence). V was clipped by 7 bases and J by 5 bases, with 17 bases between them. CDR3 bases: TGTGCCAGTATACCGGGAGGGAGTCAAACTGAAGCTTTCTTT. It codes for CASIPGGSQTEAFF.

CDR3 sequence reads: CASSQVLQGPLTTEAFF. Written as DNA, the CDR3 is TGCGCCAGCAGCCAAGTGTTACAGGGTCCACTTACCACTGAAGCTTTCTTT. The chain carries TRBV4-1 and TRBJ1-1; a weak D match, TRBD1 (6 bases). Trimming pared 1 base from V and 4 bases from J, leaving 19 bases between. Per germline, CDR1 MGHRA and CDR2 YSYEKL. CDR3 length: 17 amino acids.

This clone was detected once. This sequence joins TRBV6-1 and TRBJ2-7; weak D call: TRBD1 (5 bases). The CDR3 is made up of 14 amino acids. V lost 1 base and J lost 6, with 13 bases in between. From germline, CDR1 is MNHNS and CDR2 SASEGT. Here the CDR3 reads CASSEEAGFREQYF. In DNA form, the CDR3 reads TGTGCCAGCAGTGAAGAAGCAGGGTTTCGCGAGCAGTACTTC.

The CDR3 DNA reads TGTGCCAGCAGCAAGACAGGGATACAATCCTACGAGCAGTACTTC. This gives the protein CASSKTGIQSYEQYF. The chain has TRBV11-1 and TRBJ2-7, with TRBD1 matching 7 bases. The V gene end was trimmed by 5 bases and the J gene end by 1 base; junction bases not matched to a gene: 8. The length of the CDR3 is 15 residues. CDR1 and CDR2 from the germline V gene are SGHAT and FQDESV (reference sequence).

The chain combines TRBV27 with TRBJ2-3; D gene unclear. The CDR3 has 12 amino acids. In germline, CDR1 is MNHEY, CDR2 SMNVEV (reference sequence). V lost 6 bases and J 5 bases, leaving 9 bases between the germline ends. The CDR3 is CASSSAVDTQYF. The CDR3 DNA follows: TGTGCCAGCAGCTCCGCGGTAGATACGCAGTATTTT.

Remarks on this clone: This sample includes further DNA sequences coding for the same CDR3. The gene calls are TRBV10-3 and TRBJ1-2, with TRBD1 matching 9 bases. V lost 6 bases and J lost 6; bases outside the gene matches: 5. This CDR3 comprises 13 residues. Germline-derived CDR1 and CDR2 are ENHRY and SYGVKD. DNA of the CDR3: TGTGCCATCAGCATGGGACAGGGAGATGGCTACACCTTC. It encodes CAISMGQGDGYTF.

The chain combines TRBV29-1 with TRBJ2-5; 12 bases map to TRBD1. Trimming cost V 3 bases and J 7 bases; bases outside gene matches: 6. Looked up from germline, CDR1 is SQVTM and CDR2 is ANQGSEA. The CDR3 length is 14 residues. Here the CDR3 DNA reads TGCAGCGTTGAGCGGGACAGGGGGCCTGGGACCCAGTACTTC. As protein: CSVERDRGPGTQYF.

The V gene is TRBV11-2, the J gene TRBJ2-2; 7 positions agree with TRBD2. The CDR3 runs 15 residues. With V trimmed by 4 bases and J by 2 bases, 4 bases remained unmatched. Germline lookup yields CDR1 SGHAT and CDR2 FQNNGV. The CDR3 is CASSSSGANTGELFF. DNA for the CDR3: TGTGCCAGCAGCTCTAGCGGAGCAAACACCGGGGAGCTGTTTTTT.

The chain links TRBV5-6 to TRBJ1-1; D uncertain. Germline CDR1 and CDR2: SGHDT and YYEEEE. The CDR3 has 15 amino acids. V was pared by 5 bases and J by 1 base, with 15 bases between. CDR3 amino acids: CASRPERARNTEAFF. The CDR3 nucleotides read TGTGCCAGCAGACCCGAGAGAGCCAGGAACACTGAAGCTTTCTTT.

The chain uses TRBV7-9 and TRBJ2-7; D unresolved. The V gene lost 5 bases and the J gene lost 4 bases, with 18 bases spanning the gap. Looked up from germline, CDR1 is SEHNR and CDR2 is FQNEAQ (reference sequence). This CDR3 spans 15 amino acids. The CDR3 region has the DNA TGTGCCAGCAGCGCGACTGGTACATTCCGTTACGAGCAGTACTTC. Translation: CASSATGTFRYEQYF.

Comment on this clone: The sample carries other DNA sequences with the same CDR3. V usage is TRBV30 and J usage is TRBJ1-6, with TRBD1 matching 8 bases. The CDR3 has 13 residues. V lost 3 bases, J lost 7 bases, and 2 bases stayed unmatched. Germline V gene data show CDR1 as GTSNPN and CDR2 as SVGIG (reference sequence). The CDR3 loop reads CAWRDRVNSPLHF. In nucleotides, the CDR3 is TGTGCCTGGAGGGACAGGGTAAATTCACCCCTCCACTTT.

The chain carries TRBV10-1 and TRBJ2-7; D is perhaps TRBD2 (7 bases). This CDR3 is 14 amino acids long. Trimming left V 3 bases short and J 6 bases short, with 15 bases between. Germline V gene lookup returns CDR1 WNHNN and CDR2 SYGVQD (reference sequence). Here the CDR3 reads CASSDTRGGLEQYF. The CDR3 coding sequence is TGCGCCAGCAGTGATACTAGGGGGGGGCTCGAGCAGTACTTC.

The rearrangement links TRBV6-6 to TRBJ1-5; a weak D match, TRBD1 (6 bases). V was clipped by 5 bases and J by 0 bases, with 8 bases between them. There are 14 residues in the CDR3. The V gene's germline CDR1 is MNHNY and CDR2 SVGAGI (reference sequence). CDR3 residues: CASSRDISNQPQHF. CDR3 nucleotides: TGTGCCAGCAGTCGGGACATTAGCAATCAGCCCCAGCATTTT.

This rearrangement joins TRBV4-1 to TRBJ1-3, with no clear D. Germline-derived CDR1 and CDR2 are MGHRA and YSYEKL. The V end lost 1 base, the J end lost 0 bases, and 13 bases lay between the germline ends. This CDR3 comprises 17 residues. CDR3 in amino acids: CASSQGLEGSSGNTIYF. The CDR3 bases are TGCGCCAGCAGCCAAGGTTTGGAGGGCTCCTCTGGAAACACCATATATTTT.

The chain couples TRBV5-5 to TRBJ2-7; 7 nucleotides line up with TRBD1. The CDR3 is made up of 17 amino acids. With 3 bases clipped from V and 5 bases from J, the junction kept 17 bases outside the gene matches. In germline, CDR1 is SGHKS, CDR2 YYEKEE (reference sequence). Here the CDR3 reads CASSSSFPGGPWHEQYF. DNA for the CDR3: TGTGCCAGCAGCTCATCCTTCCCAGGGGGTCCCTGGCACGAGCAGTACTTC. The whole variable domain, filled in from reference TRBV5-5 and TRBJ2-7, reads DAGVTQSPTHLIKTRGQQVTLRCSPISGHKSVSWYQQVLGQGPQFIFQYYEKEERGRGNFPDRFSARQFPNYSSELNVNALLLGDSALYLCASSSSFPGGPWHEQYFGPGTRLTVT.

This clone was recorded only once. The chain is built from TRBV5-1 and TRBJ1-3; D not certain. V dropped 1 base and J dropped 2 bases, with 10 bases sitting between them. This CDR3 comprises 15 residues. From germline, CDR1 is SGHRS and CDR2 YFSETQ. The CDR3 loop reads CASSLQKFAGNTIYF. The CDR3 DNA follows: TGCGCCAGCAGCTTGCAGAAATTCGCTGGAAACACCATATATTTT.

About this clone itself: Distinct nucleotide sequences in the sample also encode this CDR3. This rearrangement joins TRBV5-4 to TRBJ2-3, with TRBD2 matching over 7 bases. The CDR3 has 15 residues. Germline V gene data show CDR1 as SGHNT and CDR2 as YYREEE (reference sequence). The trim removed 0 bases at V and 0 bases at J, leaving 1 base unmatched. The CDR3 reads CASSLGGGSTDTQYF. CDR3 in DNA: TGTGCCAGCAGCTTGGGCGGGGGAAGCACAGATACGCAGTATTTT.

The gene calls are TRBV5-1 and TRBJ2-2, with 8 bases aligning to TRBD1. Germline assignment: CDR1 SGHRS and CDR2 YFSETQ. The CDR3 spans 16 residues. After removal of 4 bases from V and 3 bases from J, the junction contained 8 bases not matched to a gene. CDR3 coding DNA: TGCGCCAGCAGCGCCGGACAGGGCTCGTACACCGGGGAGCTGTTTTTT. Protein: CASSAGQGSYTGELFF. Variable domain in full (rest from reference TRBV5-1 and TRBJ2-2): KAGVTQTPRYLIKTRGQQVTLSCSPISGHRSVSWYQQTPGQGLQFLFEYFSETQRNKGNFPGRFSGRQFSNSRSEMNVSTLELGDSALYLCASSAGQGSYTGELFFGEGSRLTVL.

The gene calls are TRBV2 and TRBJ1-5; D is perhaps TRBD1 (5 bases). The germline V gene has CDR1 SNHLY and CDR2 FYNNEI. The V end was cut by 5 bases, the J end by 4 bases, with 12 bases between. The CDR3 contains 14 residues. The CDR3 spells CASSSLTENQPQHF. The CDR3 nucleotides read TGTGCCAGCAGTTCTCTGACAGAGAATCAGCCCCAGCATTTT.

This chain uses TRBV7-9 with TRBJ2-3; tentative D call: TRBD1 (5 bases). This CDR3 is 16 amino acids long. The germline V gene has CDR1 SEHNR and CDR2 FQNEAQ (reference sequence). V shed 6 bases and J shed 0 bases, with 16 bases lying between them. The CDR3 region has the DNA TGTGCCAGCAGTCAGAGCAGAGGACAAAGCACAGATACGCAGTATTTT. It specifies CASSQSRGQSTDTQYF.

The chain couples TRBV5-4 to TRBJ2-5, with 8 nucleotides matching TRBD1. Germline-derived CDR1 and CDR2 are SGHNT and YYREEE (reference sequence). The CDR3 is 15 amino acids. Trimming removed 0 bases from V and 5 bases from J; junction bases left unmatched: 6. The CDR3 bases are TGTGCCAGCAGCTTGGGGGCAGGGGGCATGGAGACCCAGTACTTC. Translating it yields CASSLGAGGMETQYF.

The J gene is TRBJ1-6, the V gene TRBV5-6, with D unclear. The germline V gene has CDR1 SGHDT and CDR2 YYEEEE. V was cut by 4 bases and J by 10 bases, with 9 bases left in between. This CDR3 comprises 12 residues. CDR3 in amino acids: CASSLGASPLHF. The CDR3 DNA reads as TGTGCCAGCAGCCTCGGAGCGTCACCCCTCCACTTT.

This chain joins TRBV2 and TRBJ1-1; no reliable D call. Trimming stripped 8 bases from V and 5 bases from J, with 12 bases between. Germline lookup yields CDR1 SNHLY and CDR2 FYNNEI. The CDR3 loop spans 12 amino acids. Written as DNA, the CDR3 is TGTGCCAGCGGTATTTCCAGGACTGAAGCTTTCTTT. Amino acid sequence: CASGISRTEAFF.

V gene TRBV6-5 combines with J gene TRBJ2-1; D is ambiguous. Per the germline V gene, CDR1 is MNHEY and CDR2 is SVGAGI. Between the trimmed V and J ends, which lost 1 base and 9 bases, there was a span of 4 bases. The CDR3 runs 11 residues. The CDR3: CASSYYGEQFF. Written as DNA, the CDR3 is TGTGCCAGCAGTTACTATGGTGAGCAGTTCTTC.

This clone was seen a single time. The J gene is TRBJ1-1, the V gene TRBV7-9; possible D gene TRBD1, 5 bases. The V end was cut by 7 bases, the J end by 3 bases, with 15 bases between. CDR1 is SEHNR and CDR2 is FQNEAQ in the germline V gene (reference sequence). The CDR3 extends over 14 amino acids. This chain's CDR3 is CASNLRGGDTEAFF. CDR3 nucleotides: TGTGCCAGCAACCTGCGGGGCGGGGACACTGAAGCTTTCTTT.

The rearrangement links TRBV20-1 to TRBJ2-7; the D is unclear. Trimming left V 3 bases short and J 4 bases short, with 7 bases between. Germline CDR1 reads DFQATT; CDR2 reads SNEGSKA (reference sequence). CDR3 size: 11 residues. The CDR3 loop is CSASRQYEQYF. The CDR3 nucleotides are TGCAGTGCTAGTCGTCAATACGAGCAGTACTTC.

The chain links TRBV28 to TRBJ1-1; 10 bases line up with TRBD1. V lost 8 bases to trimming and J lost 3 bases; unmatched junction nucleotides: 9. The CDR3 is made up of 15 amino acids. Germline V CDR1 and CDR2: MDHEN, SYDVKM. The CDR3 sequence: CASGAWDRGDTEAFF. For the CDR3, the DNA is TGTGCCAGCGGGGCCTGGGACAGGGGCGACACTGAAGCTTTCTTT.

Notes on this clone: Other DNA sequences from this sample encode an identical CDR3 as well. V gene TRBV5-1 combines with J gene TRBJ2-5; no definite D call. Between the trimmed V and J ends, which lost 0 bases and 0 bases, there was a span of 6 bases. Germline V gene sequence: CDR1 SGHRS, CDR2 YFSETQ. This CDR3 region has 14 residues. CDR3 bases: TGCGCCAGCAGCTTGGGCGGCCACCAAGAGACCCAGTACTTC. Its protein is CASSLGGHQETQYF.

The V call is TRBV28, the J call TRBJ1-1; the match to TRBD1 covers 9 bases. The J segment lost 4 bases and the V segment lost 6 bases, leaving 9 bases of the junction unmatched. The germline V gene has CDR1 MDHEN and CDR2 SYDVKM. The CDR3 is 15 residues long. The DNA of the CDR3 is TGTGCCAGCAGCTCTGCCGGGACAGGGACCACTGAAGCTTTCTTT. Translating it yields CASSSAGTGTTEAFF. The full variable domain, completed using reference TRBV28 and TRBJ1-1, is DVKVTQSSRYLVKRTGEKVFLECVQDMDHENMFWYRQDPGLGLRLIYFSYDVKMKEKGDIPEGYSVSREKKERFSLILESASTNQTSMYLCASSSAGTGTTEAFFGQGTRLTVV.

This clone came up a few times. At the DNA level, this CDR3 is encoded by other sequences in the same sample as well. The chain employs TRBV6-5 and TRBJ2-5; no definite D call. Trimming pared 1 base from V and 5 bases from J, leaving 2 bases between. This CDR3 has 11 amino acids. Germline V gene data show CDR1 as MNHEY and CDR2 as SVGAGI. Written as DNA, the CDR3 is TGTGCCAGCAGTTACTTGGAGACCCAGTACTTC. It translates to CASSYLETQYF.